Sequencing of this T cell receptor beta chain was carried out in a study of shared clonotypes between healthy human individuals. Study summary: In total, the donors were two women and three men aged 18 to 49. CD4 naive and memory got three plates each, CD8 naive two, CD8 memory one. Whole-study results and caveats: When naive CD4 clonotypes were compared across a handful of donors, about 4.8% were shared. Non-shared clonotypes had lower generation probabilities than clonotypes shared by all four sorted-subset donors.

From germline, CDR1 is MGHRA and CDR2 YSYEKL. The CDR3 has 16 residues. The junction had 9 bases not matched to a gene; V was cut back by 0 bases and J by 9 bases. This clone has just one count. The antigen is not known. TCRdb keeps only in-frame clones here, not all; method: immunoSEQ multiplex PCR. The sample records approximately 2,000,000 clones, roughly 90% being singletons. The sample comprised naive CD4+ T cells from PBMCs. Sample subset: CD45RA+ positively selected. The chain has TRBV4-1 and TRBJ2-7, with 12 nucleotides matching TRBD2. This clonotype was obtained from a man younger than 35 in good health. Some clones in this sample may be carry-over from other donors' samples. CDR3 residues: CASSQELLAGGLGQYF. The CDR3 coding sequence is TGCGCCAGCAGCCAAGAATTACTAGCGGGAGGCTTGGGGCAGTACTTC.